Presented here are 10 T cell receptor beta chains from one specimen sequenced in a study of OX40 agonist ivuxolimab in advanced cancers. Assay used: immunoSEQ multiplex PCR; TCRdb lists only in-frame clones, some missing. Counted here are 80,000 to 95,000 clones, around 80% occurring once; the ten biggest clones make up roughly 1.7%. Material: CD4+ or CD8+ T cells sorted from blood, obtained in a trial of the OX40 agonist ivuxolimab. The receptor set was obtained from an adult with an advanced solid tumor such as melanoma, head and neck, liver or kidney cancer.

The chain is built from TRBV5-1 and TRBJ2-6; TRBD1 aligns across 9 bases. The ends lost 2 bases at V and 1 base at J; junction bases unmatched: 7. Germline CDR1 SGHRS, CDR2 YFSETQ. The CDR3 is 18 amino acids. The CDR3 reads CASSFSQGAASGANVLTF. CDR3 sequence (DNA): TGCGCCAGCAGCTTTTCACAGGGGGCCGCTTCTGGGGCCAACGTCCTGACTTTC.

The gene calls are TRBV18 and TRBJ2-7; either TRBD1 or TRBD2 may supply D (5 bases each). This CDR3 contains 16 residues. V shed 2 bases and J shed 3 bases, with 17 bases lying between them. CDR1 is KGHSH, CDR2 LQKENI, per germline. The CDR3 DNA follows: TGTGCCAGCTCACCAGTGCAGCGGCAGGGTAACTACGAGCAGTACTTC. Translation gives CASSPVQRQGNYEQYF.

This chain joins TRBV5-1 and TRBJ2-6; D possibly corresponds to TRBD1 (6 bases). Trimming pared 0 bases from V and 3 bases from J, leaving 10 bases between. CDR1 is SGHRS and CDR2 is YFSETQ in the germline V gene. This CDR3 region has 16 residues. CDR3 in amino acids: CASSLGGPLGANVLTF. CDR3 sequence (DNA): TGCGCCAGCAGCTTGGGGGGGCCCCTTGGGGCCAACGTCCTGACTTTC.

The genes are TRBV19 and TRBJ1-5; 8 nucleotides line up with TRBD1. CDR1 LNHDA and CDR2 SQIVND come from the germline V gene (reference sequence). This CDR3 is built from 15 residues. Losses at the gene ends were 5 bases for V and 4 bases for J; bases not matched to a gene: 7. CDR3 loop: CASSQGGQENQPQHF. As DNA, the CDR3 is TGTGCCAGTAGTCAGGGGGGACAGGAGAATCAGCCCCAGCATTTT.

The genes are TRBV5-1 and TRBJ2-3, with TRBD2 identical over 15 bases. The germline V gene encodes CDR1 SGHRS and CDR2 YFSETQ. Unmatched junction bases numbered 5, after V lost 4 bases and J lost 5 bases. The CDR3 runs 16 residues. CDR3 sequence: CASSRTSGGAGDTQYF. The CDR3 bases are TGCGCCAGCAGCAGGACTAGCGGGGGGGCAGGAGATACGCAGTATTTT.

This chain joins TRBV5-1 and TRBJ2-1, with 8 bases fitting TRBD1. The CDR3 covers 15 residues. Germline lookup yields CDR1 SGHRS and CDR2 YFSETQ. Germline trimming cut 4 bases from V and 1 base from J; bases unmatched to any gene: 4. CDR3: CASSNTGGSYNEQFF. The CDR3 DNA follows: TGCGCCAGCAGCAACACAGGGGGGTCCTACAATGAGCAGTTCTTC.

The chain is built from TRBV28 and TRBJ1-3; D call uncertain. Germline V gene lookup returns CDR1 MDHEN and CDR2 SYDVKM. The CDR3 is 16 residues long. Trimming removed 2 bases at V and 7 bases at J, with 18 bases between. Here the CDR3 DNA reads TGTGCCAGCAGTTTACGTTGGGAATCTAAAGGGAACACCATATATTTT. It specifies CASSLRWESKGNTIYF.

The CDR3 protein is CASSFSRGWAQETQYF. The CDR3 DNA reads TGTGCCAGCAGCTTCTCTCGGGGCTGGGCCCAAGAGACCCAGTACTTC. The V gene is TRBV7-9, the J gene TRBJ2-5, with D perhaps given as TRBD1 or TRBD2 (5 bases each). CDR3 length: 16 residues. Germline assignment: CDR1 SEHNR and CDR2 FQNEAQ (reference sequence). Trimming left V 3 bases short and J 1 base short, with 15 bases between.

The chain couples TRBV5-1 to TRBJ1-4; D is unclear. V was trimmed by 0 bases and J by 8 bases, leaving 14 bases between them. This CDR3 comprises 15 residues. From germline, CDR1 is SGHRS and CDR2 YFSETQ. Here the CDR3 reads CASSLGPTSGEKLFF. The CDR3 coding sequence is TGCGCCAGCAGCTTGGGGCCCACAAGCGGGGAAAAACTGTTTTTT.

The rearrangement links TRBV7-9 to TRBJ1-1; D possibly corresponds to TRBD1 (5 bases). The germline V and J ends were trimmed by 2 bases and 3 bases, with 19 bases remaining between them. The germline V gene encodes CDR1 SEHNR and CDR2 FQNEAQ (reference sequence). The CDR3 contains 17 residues. The chain's CDR3 is CASSLRFQGKVDTEAFF. CDR3 DNA sequence: TGTGCCAGCAGCTTACGGTTCCAGGGTAAAGTGGACACTGAAGCTTTCTTT.